Below are 8 T cell receptor beta chains sequenced from a single sample in a study of T cell changes during pregnancy in multiple sclerosis. Measured with immunoSEQ multiplex PCR; TCRdb has only the in-frame clones, and not every one. The repertoire holds over 30,000 clones, almost 95% seen once, with 0.3% to 0.4% in the top ten. The starting material was CD4+ T cells from peripheral blood mononuclear cells, obtained after pregnancy. These receptors were taken from a female donor with multiple sclerosis, enrolled in a pregnancy study.

This rearrangement joins TRBV5-1 to TRBJ2-3; TRBD1 aligns across 7 bases. The CDR3 has 14 amino acids. Trimming cost V 4 bases and J 3 bases; bases outside gene matches: 5. CDR1 and CDR2 (germline): SGHRS, YFSETQ. DNA of the CDR3: TGCGCCAGCAGCAAAGGGACAGTGACAGATACGCAGTATTTT. The encoded protein is CASSKGTVTDTQYF.

The CDR3: CASGVGQGVGNTIYF. The CDR3 DNA follows: TGTGCCAGCGGGGTAGGACAGGGAGTTGGAAACACCATATATTTT. V usage is TRBV2 and J usage is TRBJ1-3; TRBD1 matches at 8 bases. V was clipped by 8 bases and J by 3 bases; unmatched bases: 9. Germline V gene lookup returns CDR1 SNHLY and CDR2 FYNNEI. This CDR3 has 15 amino acids.

The V gene is TRBV5-4, the J gene TRBJ1-2; 8 bases line up with TRBD1. CDR3 length: 17 residues. Germline V gene data show CDR1 as SGHNT and CDR2 as YYREEE (reference sequence). With V trimmed by 4 bases and J by 0 bases, 11 bases remained unmatched. The CDR3 region is CASSQSAGQGANYGYTF. The CDR3 region has the DNA TGTGCCAGCAGCCAATCAGCTGGACAGGGAGCTAACTATGGCTACACCTTC.

This chain links TRBV5-1 with TRBJ2-3, with 10 bases that match TRBD2. The length of the CDR3 is 16 residues. Germline values: CDR1 SGHRS, CDR2 YFSETQ. The junction had 6 bases not matched to a gene; V was cut back by 4 bases and J by 1 base. CDR3 amino acids: CASSTSGGAGTDTQYF. The CDR3 DNA follows: TGCGCCAGCAGCACGAGCGGGGGGGCCGGCACAGATACGCAGTATTTT.

The DNA of the CDR3 is TGTGCCAGCAGCCCAGGACAGGGGGCGGGAGGCTACACCTTC. It encodes CASSPGQGAGGYTF. The chain links TRBV7-3 to TRBJ1-2; TRBD1 matches 11 bases. CDR3 size: 14 residues. Germline V gene sequence: CDR1 SGHTA, CDR2 FQGTGA. The J segment lost 8 bases and the V segment lost 5 bases, leaving 7 bases of the junction unmatched. Drawing the rest from reference TRBV7-3 and TRBJ1-2, the complete variable domain is GAGVSQTPSNKVTEKGKYVELRCDPISGHTALYWYRQSLGQGPEFLIYFQGTGAADDSGLPNDRFFAVRPEGSVSTLKIQRTERGDSAVYLCASSPGQGAGGYTFGSGTRLTVV.

The chain recombines TRBV19 with TRBJ1-6; TRBD1 is a possible D gene (5 bases). Germline V CDR1 and CDR2: LNHDA, SQIVND (reference sequence). The CDR3 is 15 residues long. The V end was cut by 5 bases, the J end by 7 bases, with 15 bases between. The CDR3 DNA sequence: TGTGCCAGTAGTCCCCGGGCAGGGATAAATTCACCCCTCCACTTT. This encodes CASSPRAGINSPLHF. The variable domain in full, with the rest retrieved from reference TRBV19 and TRBJ1-6, is DGGITQSPKYLFRKEGQNVTLSCEQNLNHDAMYWYRQDPGQGLRLIYYSQIVNDFQKGDIAEGYSVSREKKESFPLTVTSAQKNPTAFYLCASSPRAGINSPLHFGNGTRLTVT.

This chain links TRBV6-1 with TRBJ2-3; 8 positions agree with TRBD2. CDR1 is MNHNS and CDR2 is SASEGT in the germline V gene. The CDR3 runs to 15 residues. Germline trimming cut 3 bases from V and 2 bases from J; bases unmatched to any gene: 4. The CDR3 reads CASSDRGGITDTQYF. CDR3 DNA sequence: TGTGCCAGCAGTGATCGCGGGGGGATCACAGATACGCAGTATTTT.

The chain uses TRBV7-9 and TRBJ1-6; 7 positions agree with TRBD1. The length of the CDR3 is 18 residues. Germline lookup yields CDR1 SEHNR and CDR2 FQNEAQ (reference sequence). V was pared by 5 bases and J by 5 bases, with 15 bases of the junction left unmatched. The CDR3 reads CASSTDRAPKINNSPLHF. The CDR3 DNA follows: TGTGCCAGCAGCACTGACAGGGCACCAAAGATAAATAATTCACCCCTCCACTTT.